This T cell receptor beta chain appears in the sequencing data of a study of blood T cell repertoires in COVID-19. Using immunoSEQ multiplex PCR, the repertoire was profiled, and TCRdb retains in-frame clones only, with some absent. The table lists roughly 150,000 clones, around four fifths of them singletons. Participants reported their clinical history, and cohort assignment relied on those reports. The study counted Cohort 3 donors as recovered given two negative PCRs, clearance, or symptom resolution. The germline gives CDR1 MNHEY, CDR2 SVGEGT. The V and J ends lost 5 bases and 4 bases, in that order; junction bases with no gene match: 6. The CDR3 runs to 15 residues. This clone was counted a few times.

The receptor was isolated from a woman in her fifties or sixties who had recovered from COVID-19. V usage is TRBV6-2 or TRBV6-3 and J usage is TRBJ1-5, with 9 bases identical to TRBD1. Specimen: PBMCs or T cells enriched from blood (not recorded which). The CDR3 DNA follows: TGTGCCAGCAGTAGGGGACAGGGAAGAAATCAGCCCCAGCATTTT. Translated: CASSRGQGRNQPQHF.